One and the same sample provided the 9 T cell receptor beta chains below, sequenced in a study of glioma-infiltrating T cells after dendritic cell vaccination. Specified time point: after dendritic cell vaccination, including at tumor progression/relapse. The repertoire was sequenced with immunoSEQ multiplex PCR; TCRdb's copy has only in-frame clones and lacks some. The sample yields tens of thousands of clones, about 85% seen once. The starting material was blood, obtained after dendritic cell vaccination. The origin of the receptors is a human donor with glioblastoma.

This chain links TRBV7-9 with TRBJ1-4, with 11 nucleotides matching TRBD1. The CDR3 is 16 residues long. The V and J ends lost 4 bases and 0 bases, in that order; junction bases with no gene match: 1. The germline CDR1 and CDR2 sequences are SEHNR and FQNEAQ (reference sequence). For the CDR3, the DNA is TGTGCCAGCAGCTCGGACAGGGGGCCAACTAATGAAAAACTGTTTTTT. Its protein product is CASSSDRGPTNEKLFF.

The rearrangement joins TRBV4-3 to TRBJ2-3, with 12 bases matching TRBD2. Germline lookup yields CDR1 LGHNA and CDR2 YSLEER. The CDR3 spans 16 residues. V shed 0 bases, J shed 5 bases, and the junction held 3 bases outside the gene matches. The CDR3 coding sequence is TGCGCCAGCAGCCAAGATCTAGCGGGGGGGCAAGATACGCAGTATTTT. Its protein is CASSQDLAGGQDTQYF.

Here the CDR3 DNA reads TGTGCCAGCAGCTTGAGCGGGGGGAAAACAGATACGCAGTATTTT. Translation: CASSLSGGKTDTQYF. This chain links TRBV7-2 with TRBJ2-3; 9 bases line up with TRBD2. Per the germline V gene, CDR1 is SGHTA and CDR2 is FQGNSA. The CDR3 runs 15 residues. Losses at the gene ends were 3 bases for V and 3 bases for J; bases not matched to a gene: 4. The full variable domain, rest sourced from reference TRBV7-2 and TRBJ2-3, is GAGVSQSPSNKVTEKGKDVELRCDPISGHTALYWYRQSLGQGLEFLIYFQGNSAPDKSGLPSDRFSAERTGGSVSTLTIQRTQQEDSAVYLCASSLSGGKTDTQYFGPGTRLTVL.

This rearrangement joins TRBV6-1 to TRBJ2-2; maybe TRBD1 (6 bases). The CDR3 contains 13 residues. Germline assignment: CDR1 MNHNS and CDR2 SASEGT. CDR3 residues: CAGGPTVTGELFF. The CDR3 DNA reads as TGTGCAGGGGGACCGACAGTCACCGGGGAGCTGTTTTTT.

The chain has TRBV7-9 and TRBJ2-1; 7 bases map to TRBD2. V was clipped by 8 bases and J by 6 bases; unmatched bases: 13. There are 15 residues in the CDR3. CDR1 is SEHNR, CDR2 FQNEAQ, per germline (reference sequence). This CDR3 is CASSRGVQGSNEQFF. In nucleotides, the CDR3 is TGTGCCAGCTCCCGGGGGGTCCAGGGCTCCAATGAGCAGTTCTTC.

This clone was recorded once. The chain couples TRBV4-3 to TRBJ2-1; TRBD2 matches at 12 bases. Trimming took 3 bases from V and 3 from J; bases not matched to a gene: 3. The CDR3 sequence is 16 residues long. Germline V gives CDR1 LGHNA, CDR2 YSLEER. The CDR3 reads CASSQGTSGFYNEQFF. CDR3 sequence (DNA): TGCGCCAGCAGCCAGGGGACTAGCGGGTTCTACAATGAGCAGTTCTTC.

The chain carries TRBV5-4 and TRBJ1-3, with 10 positions matching TRBD1. Germline trimming cut 7 bases from V and 5 bases from J; bases unmatched to any gene: 3. The length of the CDR3 is 13 residues. Germline V gene data show CDR1 as SGHNT and CDR2 as YYREEE (reference sequence). DNA for the CDR3: TGTGCCAGCGGGACAGGGGAAAGAAACACCATATATTTT. Protein sequence: CASGTGERNTIYF.

The gene calls are TRBV2 and TRBJ2-3; TRBD2 matches 9 bases. V shed 0 bases and J 14 bases; nucleotides not matched to a gene: 9. The CDR3 is 14 amino acids. Germline V gene lookup returns CDR1 SNHLY and CDR2 FYNNEI. Here the CDR3 DNA reads TGTGCCAGCAGTGAAGCGCTCCTGCGGGGGGGCCCGTATTTT. It yields the protein CASSEALLRGGPYF. The variable domain in full, completed from reference TRBV2 and TRBJ2-3, reads EPEVTQTPSHQVTQMGQEVILRCVPISNHLYFYWYRQILGQKVEFLVSFYNNEISEKSEIFDDQFSVERPDGSNFTLKIRSTKLEDSAMYFCASSEALLRGGPYFGPGTRLTVL.

This clone was seen just once. CDR3 loop: CASGLFERGGYEQFF. CDR3 coding DNA: TGTGCTAGTGGTTTGTTCGAGCGGGGAGGTTATGAGCAGTTCTTC. V is TRBV12-5 and J is TRBJ2-1, with 7 bases fitting TRBD2. Trimming at V came to 2 bases and at J to 8 bases, leaving 9 bases not matched to a gene. The CDR3 covers 15 residues. From germline, CDR1 is LGHNT and CDR2 FRNRAP.